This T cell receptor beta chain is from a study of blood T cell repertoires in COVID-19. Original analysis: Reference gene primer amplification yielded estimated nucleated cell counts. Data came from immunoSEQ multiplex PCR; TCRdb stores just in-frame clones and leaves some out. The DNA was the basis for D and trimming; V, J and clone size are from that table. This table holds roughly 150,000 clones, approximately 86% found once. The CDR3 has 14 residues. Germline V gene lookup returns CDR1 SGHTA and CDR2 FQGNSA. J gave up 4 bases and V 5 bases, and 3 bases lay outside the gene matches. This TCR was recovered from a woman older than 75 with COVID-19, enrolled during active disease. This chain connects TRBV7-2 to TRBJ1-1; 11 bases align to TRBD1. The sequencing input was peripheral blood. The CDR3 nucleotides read TGTGCCAGCAGCAAAGGGACAGGGGGCACTGAAGCTTTCTTT. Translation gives CASSKGTGGTEAFF. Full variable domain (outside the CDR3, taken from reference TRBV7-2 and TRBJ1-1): GAGVSQSPSNKVTEKGKDVELRCDPISGHTALYWYRQSLGQGLEFLIYFQGNSAPDKSGLPSDRFSAERTGGSVSTLTIQRTQQEDSAVYLCASSKGTGGTEAFFGQGTRLTVV.